This entry lists 10 T cell receptor beta chains sequenced from one sample in a study of tumor-infiltrating lymphocytes in oesophageal squamous cell carcinoma (dated by TCRdb to about 2016). Libraries were constructed by PCR. The data were produced on an Illumina HiSeq 2000. TCRdb itself trimmed the public reads at Q25 with fastp, ran MiXCR and retained productive beta chains. Rows are unified per CDR3 protein, each entry keeping the most common DNA and genes. The sample data list roughly 21,000 distinct CDR3 sequences, and about two fifths of these were observed just once. Over 35% of the sample is held by the ten biggest clonotypes. The sequenced sample consisted of esophageal tumor tissue. These receptors were collected from a male donor with esophageal squamous cell carcinoma.

To note about this clonotype: The conserved phenylalanine or tryptophan is not found at the CDR3 terminus, so this likely reflects a read error. The limits of the CDR3 on the DNA are not certain, so only TCRdb's listed CDR3 is given. The CDR3 is CASSLLQGAYEQYFGN. The V and J genes are TRBV7-6 and TRBJ2-1; TRBD1 reflects the table's D call only, with no check against the DNA. Germline V lookup: CDR1 SGHVS, CDR2 FNYEAQ. With termini counted, the CDR3 has 16 amino acids.

V gene TRBV7-6 combines with J gene TRBJ2-5; possible D gene TRBD2, 5 bases. V dropped 2 bases and J dropped 11 bases, with 12 bases sitting between them. Germline V gene sequence: CDR1 SGHVS, CDR2 FNYEAQ. There are 12 residues in the CDR3. CDR3 bases: TGTGCCAGCAGCTTATCGATGAGCGGACAGTACTTC. Amino acids: CASSLSMSGQYF.

This clonotype was counted ten times or more. A clone one base away is much larger, so this may be a read error. V usage is TRBV7-6 and J usage is TRBJ2-1, with 8 bases lining up with TRBD1. Judging by the DNA end, TRBJ2-7 fits better; the J call may be wrong. The CDR3 is made up of 16 amino acids. CDR1 and CDR2 from the germline V gene are SGHVS and FNYEAQ. CDR3 residues: CASSLVAGGFNNEQYF. The CDR3 bases are TGTGCCAGCAGCTTAGTAGCAGGGGGCTTCAACAATGAGCAGTACTTC.

The genes are TRBV11-2 and TRBJ2-6; D is uncertain. The J call may be faulty, since TRBJ2-1 better matches the DNA end. The length of the CDR3 is 17 residues. The germline V gene encodes CDR1 SGHAT and CDR2 FQNNGV. For the CDR3, the DNA is TGTGCCAGCAGCTTAGTAGTACAGACATGGAGATGGGATGAGCAGTTCTTC. Its translation is CASSLVVQTWRWDEQFF.

This clonotype was counted at least ten times. J is TRBJ2-1 and V is TRBV6-1; the match to TRBD2 covers 13 bases. Trimming took 1 base from V and 3 from J; bases not matched to a gene: 6. Germline V gene data show CDR1 as MNHNS and CDR2 as SASEGT. The CDR3 spans 18 residues. In DNA form, the CDR3 reads TGTGCCAGCAGTGAAGTAACTAGCGGGGGGGCTTTCTACAATGAGCAGTTCTTC. It is translated as CASSEVTSGGAFYNEQFF.

This clonotype turned up a few times. This chain uses TRBV5-4 with TRBJ2-7, with TRBD1 matching 7 bases. CDR3 length: 15 residues. Germline-derived CDR1 and CDR2 are SGHNT and YYREEE (reference sequence). The junction had 6 bases not matched to a gene; V was cut back by 0 bases and J by 3 bases. The CDR3 protein is CASSLASGGYYEQYF. As DNA, the CDR3 is TGTGCCAGCAGCTTGGCTTCAGGGGGATACTACGAGCAGTACTTC.

The chain combines TRBV20-1 with TRBJ1-1, with D hard to call. This CDR3 has 15 amino acids. Germline CDR1 reads DFQATT; CDR2 reads SNEGSKA (reference sequence). V was pared by 0 bases and J by 5 bases, with 16 bases between. DNA for the CDR3: TGCAGTGCTAGAGATTATCGGAGTGGTCGGACTGAAGCTTTCTTT. This gives the protein CSARDYRSGRTEAFF.

This clonotype showed up just once. The rearrangement joins TRBV12-3 or TRBV12-4 to TRBJ1-1; 7 bases agree with TRBD1. The CDR3 has 12 amino acids. V shed 7 bases, J shed 7 bases, and the junction held 6 bases outside the gene matches. CDR3 region: CASTRTGDEAFF. The DNA of the CDR3 is TGTGCCAGCACCCGAACAGGGGATGAAGCTTTCTTT.

In its sample, this clonotype was seen many times. J is TRBJ1-5 and V is TRBV6-1; D uncertain. V dropped 6 bases and J dropped 7 bases, with 16 bases sitting between them. The CDR3 has 14 residues. Per the germline V gene, CDR1 is MNHNS and CDR2 is SASEGT. The CDR3 protein is CASRAVGGNQPQHF. DNA for the CDR3: TGTGCCAGCAGGGCGGTGGGCGGGAACCAGCCCCAGCATTTT.

By share, this clonotype counts as medium-sized. The V gene is TRBV7-9, the J gene TRBJ2-1, with 7 bases fitting TRBD2. V was clipped by 4 bases and J by 5 bases; unmatched bases: 14. This CDR3 has 17 amino acids. Germline CDR1 is SEHNR and CDR2 is FQNEAQ (reference sequence). In DNA form, the CDR3 reads TGTGCCAGCAGCTCAACTCAACCGGGACTACCAAACAATGAGCAGTTCTTC. Its protein is CASSSTQPGLPNNEQFF.